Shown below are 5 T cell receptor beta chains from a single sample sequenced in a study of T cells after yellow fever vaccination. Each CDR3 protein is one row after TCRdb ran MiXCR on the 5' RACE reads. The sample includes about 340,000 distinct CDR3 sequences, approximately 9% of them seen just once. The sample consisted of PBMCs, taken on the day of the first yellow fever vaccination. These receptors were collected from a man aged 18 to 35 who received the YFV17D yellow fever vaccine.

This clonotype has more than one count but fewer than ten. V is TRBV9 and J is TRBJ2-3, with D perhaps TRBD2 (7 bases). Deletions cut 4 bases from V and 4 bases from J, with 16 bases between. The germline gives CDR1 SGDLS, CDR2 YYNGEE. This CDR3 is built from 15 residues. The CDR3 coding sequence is TGTGCCAGCAGCCGAGAGGGGGGGGTCTCAGATACGCAGTATTTT. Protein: CASSREGGVSDTQYF.

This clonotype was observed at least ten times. CDR3 in DNA: TGTGCCAGCGGACTCGCCAACGCCGGGGAGCTGTTTTTT. Translated: CASGLANAGELFF. The rearrangement joins TRBV5-4 to TRBJ2-2, with D possibly being TRBD2 (5 bases). Germline V gives CDR1 SGHNT, CDR2 YYREEE (reference sequence). Deletions cut 7 bases from V and 6 bases from J, with 13 bases between. The CDR3 loop spans 13 amino acids.

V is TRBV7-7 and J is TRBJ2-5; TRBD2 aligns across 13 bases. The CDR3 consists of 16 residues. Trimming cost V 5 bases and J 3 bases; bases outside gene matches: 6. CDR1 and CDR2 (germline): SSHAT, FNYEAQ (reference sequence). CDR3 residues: CASSIGLAGAEETQYF. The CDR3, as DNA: TGTGCCAGCAGCATAGGACTAGCGGGGGCGGAAGAGACCCAGTACTTC.

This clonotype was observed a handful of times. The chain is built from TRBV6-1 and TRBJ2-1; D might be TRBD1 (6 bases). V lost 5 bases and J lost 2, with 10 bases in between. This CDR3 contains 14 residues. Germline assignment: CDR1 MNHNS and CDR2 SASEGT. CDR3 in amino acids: CASSQRTAYNEQFF. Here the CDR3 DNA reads TGTGCCAGCAGTCAGAGGACAGCCTACAATGAGCAGTTCTTC.

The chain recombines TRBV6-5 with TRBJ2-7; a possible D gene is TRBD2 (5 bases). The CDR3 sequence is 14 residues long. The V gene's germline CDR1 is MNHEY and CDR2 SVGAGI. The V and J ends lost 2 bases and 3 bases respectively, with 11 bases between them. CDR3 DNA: TGTGCCAGCAGTTACCTCGTGACTAACTACGAGCAGTACTTC. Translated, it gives CASSYLVTNYEQYF.